The 19 T cell receptor beta chains below were found in one sample sequenced in a study of molecular identifiers for immune sequencing clone quantification. TCRdb itself ran the PCR reads through MiXCR, one entry per CDR3 protein. The sample lists about 640,000 distinct CDR3 sequences, just under 20% occurring once. The sequenced sample consisted of naive CD8+ T cells from blood, with Jurkat cell RNA spiked in. Subset noted: FACS-sorted CD8+CD4-CCR7+CD45RA+ naive T cells. These receptors all stem from a human donor in good health. Some libraries in this study had Jurkat cell RNA spiked in.

This clonotype occurred many times. V is TRBV6-5 and J is TRBJ2-1; 7 nucleotides line up with TRBD1. Germline lookup yields CDR1 MNHEY and CDR2 SVGAGI. CDR3 size: 16 residues. Unmatched junction bases numbered 9, after V lost 5 bases and J lost 2 bases. The CDR3 reads CASSRSTGTTYNEQFF. CDR3 in DNA: TGTGCCAGCAGTCGCTCGACAGGGACGACCTACAATGAGCAGTTCTTC.

In this sample, this clonotype turned up many times. The chain combines TRBV30 with TRBJ2-1, with no clear D. The germline gives CDR1 GTSNPN, CDR2 SVGIG (reference sequence). Trimming took 4 bases from V and 8 from J, leaving 12 bases between them. The CDR3 sequence is 12 residues long. The CDR3 spells CAWNLIEDEQFF. CDR3 DNA: TGTGCCTGGAACCTAATCGAGGATGAGCAGTTCTTC.

This clonotype was picked up many times. V gene TRBV20-1 combines with J gene TRBJ2-1; TRBD2 agrees at 8 bases. Trimming cost V 0 bases and J 10 bases; bases outside gene matches: 8. The V gene's germline CDR1 is DFQATT and CDR2 SNEGSKA (reference sequence). The CDR3 is made up of 14 amino acids. The chain's CDR3 is CSARDGLATDEQFF. In nucleotides, the CDR3 is TGCAGTGCTAGAGATGGACTAGCTACAGACGAGCAGTTCTTC.

This clonotype has ten or more counts. The chain is built from TRBV19 and TRBJ2-1, with D possibly matching TRBD2 (6 bases). The germline CDR1 and CDR2 sequences are LNHDA and SQIVND (reference sequence). The CDR3 is 14 residues long. Trimming cost V 6 bases and J 8 bases, with 17 bases left between them. CDR3 loop: CASRLSGGLDEQFF. Written as DNA, the CDR3 is TGTGCCAGTAGACTTTCCGGGGGACTGGATGAGCAGTTCTTC. The full variable domain, its missing parts supplied by reference TRBV19 and TRBJ2-1, is DGGITQSPKYLFRKEGQNVTLSCEQNLNHDAMYWYRQDPGQGLRLIYYSQIVNDFQKGDIAEGYSVSREKKESFPLTVTSAQKNPTAFYLCASRLSGGLDEQFFGPGTRLTVL.

In this sample, this clonotype turned up many times. The chain joins TRBV3-1 to TRBJ1-2; 9 bases are a match to TRBD1. CDR3 size: 13 residues. CDR1 is LGHDT and CDR2 is YNNKEL in the germline V gene (reference sequence). J lost 4 bases, V lost 3 bases, and 0 bases had no gene match. The CDR3 loop is CASSQDRGYGYTF. In DNA form, the CDR3 reads TGTGCCAGCAGCCAGGACAGGGGCTATGGCTACACCTTC.

This chain uses TRBV4-3 with TRBJ2-7; 10 nucleotides agree with TRBD2. The CDR3 has 15 residues. The V and J ends lost 1 base and 2 bases, in that order; junction bases with no gene match: 2. Germline loops: CDR1 LGHNA, CDR2 YSLEER. The CDR3 here is CASSQASGSPYEQYF. As DNA, the CDR3 is TGCGCCAGCAGCCAAGCTAGCGGGAGTCCCTACGAGCAGTACTTC.

This chain connects TRBV27 to TRBJ1-4; D is unclear. The CDR3 runs to 14 residues. The V gene lost 3 bases and the J gene lost 7 bases, with 12 bases spanning the gap. CDR1 and CDR2 from the germline V gene are MNHEY and SMNVEV (reference sequence). DNA for the CDR3: TGTGCCAGCAGTTTGGTTGCCAGAAGTGAAAAACTGTTTTTT. Residues: CASSLVARSEKLFF.

The J gene is TRBJ2-1, the V gene TRBV30; the match to TRBD2 covers 10 bases. The CDR3 is 15 residues long. J was trimmed by 4 bases and V by 4 bases; bases with no gene match: 7. The V gene's germline CDR1 is GTSNPN and CDR2 SVGIG (reference sequence). In DNA, the CDR3 is TGTGCCTGGATGGTAGCGGGGGGTATTTACAATGAGCAGTTCTTC. Protein: CAWMVAGGIYNEQFF.

This clonotype occurred many times. The rearrangement links TRBV6-2 or TRBV6-3 to TRBJ2-5; 10 nucleotides agree with TRBD1. Trimming cost V 2 bases and J 1 base; bases outside gene matches: 1. Per germline, CDR1 MNHEY and CDR2 SVGEGT. The CDR3 sequence is 15 residues long. CDR3 region: CASSYGTGVQETQYF. The CDR3 DNA is TGTGCCAGCAGTTACGGGACAGGGGTCCAAGAGACCCAGTACTTC.

Many counts were recorded for this clonotype. The rearrangement uses TRBV6-2 or TRBV6-3 and TRBJ2-3; 9 nucleotides match TRBD2. The V gene end was trimmed by 8 bases and the J gene end by 3 bases; junction bases not matched to a gene: 9. The CDR3 sequence is 15 residues long. Germline V lookup: CDR1 MNHEY, CDR2 SVGEGT. The CDR3 region has the DNA TGTGCCAGCGGTAGCGGGAGCCATGTTACAGATACGCAGTATTTT. Translating it yields CASGSGSHVTDTQYF.

This clonotype was counted ten times or more. The chain employs TRBV2 and TRBJ2-7, with D uncertain. This CDR3 has 11 residues. Trimming cost V 7 bases and J 4 bases, with 8 bases left between them. CDR1 is SNHLY, CDR2 FYNNEI, per germline. The CDR3, as DNA: TGTGCCAGCATATACGGGTACGAGCAGTACTTC. Residues: CASIYGYEQYF.

The rearrangement links TRBV4-3 to TRBJ2-7; 13 bases fit TRBD2. This CDR3 has 15 residues. The junction had 8 bases not matched to a gene; V was cut back by 7 bases and J by 5 bases. In germline, CDR1 is LGHNA, CDR2 YSLEER. For the CDR3, the DNA is TGCGCCAGCAACCAGGGACTAGCGGGGTCCAACGAGCAGTACTTC. It specifies CASNQGLAGSNEQYF.

For this clonotype: Just one base apart from a much larger clone, this may be a read error. The conserved phenylalanine or tryptophan normally closing the CDR3 is absent here, so this likely arose from a read error. The V call is TRBV6-6, the J call TRBJ1-1; unclear D gene. This CDR3 has 13 residues. The ends were cut back, 5 bases at V and 7 bases at J, with 14 bases in the middle. Germline V gene sequence: CDR1 MNHNY, CDR2 SVGAGI (reference sequence). Here the CDR3 reads CASSASEGGEAFL. CDR3 bases: TGTGCCAGCAGTGCCTCGGAGGGAGGTGAAGCTTTCCTT.

Many counts were recorded for this clonotype. J is TRBJ2-7 and V is TRBV7-6, with a weak D call TRBD2 (6 bases). With 1 base removed from V and 1 base from J, the gap between germline ends came to 11 bases. This CDR3 contains 15 residues. CDR1 is SGHVS and CDR2 is FNYEAQ in the germline V gene. DNA of the CDR3: TGTGCCAGCAGCTTAGAAGCGGGCAATTCCTACGAGCAGTACTTC. It codes for CASSLEAGNSYEQYF. The full variable domain, in which reference TRBV7-6 and TRBJ2-7 provide the parts outside the CDR3, is GAGVSQSPRYKVTKRGQDVALRCDPISGHVSLYWYRQALGQGPEFLTYFNYEAQQDKSGLPNDRFSAERPEGSISTLTIQRTEQRDSAMYRCASSLEAGNSYEQYFGPGTRLTVT.

This clonotype has ten or more counts. V gene TRBV19 combines with J gene TRBJ1-5; D remains ambiguous. Germline lookup yields CDR1 LNHDA and CDR2 SQIVND (reference sequence). CDR3 length equals 16 residues. The germline V and J ends were trimmed by 5 bases and 2 bases, with 16 bases remaining between them. In DNA form, the CDR3 reads TGTGCCAGTAGTGAAGGGCGTTGGGCAGGCAATCAGCCCCAGCATTTT. Its protein product is CASSEGRWAGNQPQHF.

A remark on this clonotype: This may come from a read error, since a much larger clone is one base off. The chain is built from TRBV12-3 or TRBV12-4 and TRBJ1-1; D is possibly TRBD1 (5 bases). The CDR3 runs 17 residues. V lost 7 bases and J lost 1, with 22 bases in between. CDR3 residues: CASTAGASDARNTEAFF. The CDR3 DNA is TGTGCCAGCACCGCCGGGGCATCTGACGCGCGGAACACTGAAGCTTTCTTT.

This clonotype has only one observation. A read error may be the cause here, since a much bigger clone is one base away. V usage is TRBV7-8 and J usage is TRBJ2-3, with 10 bases that match TRBD1. Germline assignment: CDR1 SGHVS and CDR2 FQNEAQ. This CDR3 contains 17 residues. The V segment lost 2 bases and the J segment 4 bases; nucleotides outside the gene matches: 9. DNA for the CDR3: TGTGCCAGCAGCTTAAGTGACTATGGGACAGGGGCAGATACGCAGTATTTT. As protein: CASSLSDYGTGADTQYF. Together with reference TRBV7-8 and TRBJ2-3, the CDR3 gives the full variable domain: GAGVSQSPRYKVAKRGQDVALRCDPISGHVSLFWYQQALGQGPEFLTYFQNEAQLDKSGLPSDRFFAERPEGSVSTLKIQRTQQEDSAVYLCASSLSDYGTGADTQYFGPGTRLTVL.

This clonotype was seen repeatedly, ten times or more. The chain employs TRBV28 and TRBJ2-1; weak D call: TRBD1 (6 bases). Trimming removed 6 bases from V and 1 base from J, with 16 bases in between. Germline V lookup: CDR1 MDHEN, CDR2 SYDVKM. The CDR3 is 16 residues long. Here the CDR3 DNA reads TGTGCCAGCAGAAAATACGGGACAAGATCCTACAATGAGCAGTTCTTC. Translation: CASRKYGTRSYNEQFF.

This clonotype was counted at least ten times. The gene calls are TRBV7-2 and TRBJ2-1, with TRBD2 matching 8 bases. J gave up 9 bases and V 4 bases, and 8 bases lay outside the gene matches. The CDR3 has 14 amino acids. Germline V gene lookup returns CDR1 SGHTA and CDR2 FQGNSA. In nucleotides, the CDR3 is TGTGCCAGCAGCTCGGGACTAGGTAATGCTGAGCAGTTCTTC. Amino acids: CASSSGLGNAEQFF.